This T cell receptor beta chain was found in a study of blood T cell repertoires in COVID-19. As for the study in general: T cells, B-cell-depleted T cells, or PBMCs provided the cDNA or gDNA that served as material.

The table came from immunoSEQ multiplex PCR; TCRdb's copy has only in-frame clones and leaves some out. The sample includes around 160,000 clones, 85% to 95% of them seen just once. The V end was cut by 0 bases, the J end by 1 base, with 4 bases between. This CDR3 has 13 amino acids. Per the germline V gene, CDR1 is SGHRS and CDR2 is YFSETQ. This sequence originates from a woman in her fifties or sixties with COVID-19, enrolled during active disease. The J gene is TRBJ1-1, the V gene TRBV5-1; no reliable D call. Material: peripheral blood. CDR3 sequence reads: CASSLVKNTEAFF. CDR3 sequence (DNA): TGCGCCAGCAGCTTGGTAAAGAACACTGAAGCTTTCTTT.